This TCR beta chain derives from a study of T cell responses to AZD1222 COVID-19 vaccine (dated by TCRdb to the early 2020s). Regarding the complete study: TCR sequencing was performed for roughly 240 trial participants, of whom about 200 were given two doses of AZD1222 and around 25 were given two doses of MenACWY control vaccine. Trial participants were enrolled by age into 18-55, 56-69 and 70-plus year subgroups, with roughly 150, 30 and 60 TCR-sequenced participants respectively.

The CDR3 regions of human TCRbeta chains were subjected to immunosequencing. As for how the authors treated the data: Repertoire TCRs were checked for matches against a reference library of SARS-CoV-2-specific TCRs that had been generated using the MIRA antigen-specificity platform. Breadth was defined as the fraction of unique TCRs that were SARS-CoV-2-associated. Depth was defined as the fraction of total T cells that were SARS-CoV-2-associated. Using the MIRA data, each spike-specific TCR was assigned both to the spike region to which the TCR was reactive and to a CD4 or CD8 class. Log10-transformed breadth and depth values were compared by one-way ANOVA with Sidak's multiple comparisons tests. The immuneACCESS repertoire file appears here via TCRdb, limited to in-frame rearrangements. These files lack a portion of the clones; in checked studies, under half of the deficit traces to unresolved V genes, and the cause of the others is not known. V, J and clone size reflect that table, while D and trimming were determined from the DNA. The sample table lists 110,000 to 150,000 clones, around 92% of them with a count of one. The ten largest clonotypes hold 3% to 4% of the sample.

CDR1 LGHNA and CDR2 YSLEER are derived from the germline V gene. Trimming takes 4 bases from V and 1 base from J, and the germline ends sit 10 bases apart. Reading from cysteine to phenylalanine, the CDR3 counts 14 amino acids. Only CDR3 DNA is held: 42 bases, read in frame from base 1. With regard to this clone: Its antigen is currently not known. Nothing much larger sits one base from this clone, and base qualities are not available.

The time point label on this specimen signifies: about 28 days (+/-7) after the second vaccine dose. AZD1222 recipients whose second dose came at about 4 weeks and those whose second dose came at about 12 weeks were combined into one group, since spike-specific TCR depth and breadth did not differ between the two schedules. Vaccinee samples came from UK trials COV001 and COV002, including a single-blind randomized controlled phase 2/3 trial of AZD1222 (ChAdOx1 nCoV-19) in healthy adults. For TCRbeta chain sequencing, PBMC samples from trial participants were taken at day 0 and at day 28 after the second dose. What the work shows at the level of the full study, not this receptor alone: Epitopes outside the regions mutated in the B.1.351 and B.1.1.7 variants were reportedly recognized by nearly half of the unique spike-specific TCRs. After two AZD1222 doses, spike-specific TCR breadth and depth were significantly higher than at day 0 and than in MenACWY recipients. Because no samples from the day 14 peak response were available, repertoires could be characterized only after the peak T cell response. Conclusions about previously exposed vaccinees are limited, since just a handful of AZD1222 recipients were seropositive for SARS-CoV-2 at baseline. The whole spike protein was spanned by vaccine-associated CD4 TCRs, and dominant responses were seen in regions 160-218 and 743-854. Most participants were white British and females outnumbered males, and the authors suggested that clonal diversity may have been underestimated. In the small 56-69-year group, the increase in depth fell short of significance, most likely because of low power.

The receptor was derived from an adult who received the AZD1222 COVID-19 vaccine. Sequencing was performed on peripheral blood, taken 28 days after the second AZD1222 dose. The chain links TRBV4-3 with TRBJ1-1; the D gene identity is not certain. Here is the DNA: TGCGCCAGCAGCCCCAATTGGGGGAACACTGAAGCTTTCTTT. Translated, it gives CASSPNWGNTEAFF.